Listed below are T cell receptor beta chains from one sample, sequenced in a study of Tregs in tolerant kidney transplant recipients. Sequencing used immunoSEQ multiplex PCR; TCRdb keeps in-frame clones, though not all of them. The sample records 70,000 to 95,000 clones, around 93% being singletons. The specimen comprised Tregs from blood, sampled before the transplant. These TCRs come from a human donor who received a combined kidney and bone marrow transplant. Each CDR3 is given without its conserved first and last residue.

CDR3 protein: ASSGGPNNEQF; V gene: TRBV28; CDR3 length: 11; J gene: TRBJ2-1
CDR3 protein: ASSDPRAPAKDQPQH; V gene: TRBV2; CDR3 length: 15; J gene: TRBJ1-5
CDR3 protein: ASSYRGAGTDTQY; V gene: TRBV5-4; CDR3 length: 13; J gene: TRBJ2-3
CDR3 protein: ASSVGGRADYGYT; V gene: TRBV9; CDR3 length: 13; J gene: TRBJ1-2
CDR3 protein: ASSLPGEALSMNTEAF; V gene: TRBV7-9; CDR3 length: 16; J gene: TRBJ1-1
CDR3 protein: ASSYPREGTEAF; V gene: TRBV28; CDR3 length: 12; J gene: TRBJ1-1
CDR3 protein: ASSLRPGQGSETQY; V gene: TRBV19; CDR3 length: 14; J gene: TRBJ2-5
CDR3 protein: ASSLGVGVTDTQY; V gene: TRBV11-2; CDR3 length: 13; J gene: TRBJ2-3
CDR3 protein: ASSHLGGAGEQY; V gene: TRBV11-2; CDR3 length: 12; J gene: TRBJ2-7
CDR3 protein: ASSSTGGGDYGYT; V gene: TRBV28; CDR3 length: 13; J gene: TRBJ1-2
CDR3 protein: ASSPGLAGVLIGETQY; V gene: TRBV7-2; CDR3 length: 16; J gene: TRBJ2-5
CDR3 protein: ASSPGQSRAYNEQF; V gene: TRBV7-3; CDR3 length: 14; J gene: TRBJ2-1
CDR3 protein: ASSLMQASNEKLF; V gene: TRBV7-2; CDR3 length: 13; J gene: TRBJ1-4
CDR3 protein: ATSRVTGAIYEQY; V gene: TRBV15; CDR3 length: 13; J gene: TRBJ2-7
CDR3 protein: ASSYSAEYEQY; V gene: TRBV6-5; CDR3 length: 11; J gene: TRBJ2-7
CDR3 protein: AWSFGGRPTQY; V gene: TRBV30; CDR3 length: 11; J gene: TRBJ2-3
CDR3 protein: ASSLRPGPSTDTQY; V gene: TRBV7-3; CDR3 length: 14; J gene: TRBJ2-3
CDR3 protein: ASSQAGSRGNYEQY; V gene: TRBV4-2; CDR3 length: 14; J gene: TRBJ2-7
CDR3 protein: ASSRLLDSYEQY; V gene: TRBV11-2; CDR3 length: 12; J gene: TRBJ2-7
CDR3 protein: ASSSRDRVGNQPQH; V gene: TRBV5-1; CDR3 length: 14; J gene: TRBJ1-5
CDR3 protein: ASSLGLTSRYSEQF; V gene: TRBV5-1; CDR3 length: 14; J gene: TRBJ2-1
CDR3 protein: ASSYGGSYEQY; V gene: TRBV6-5; CDR3 length: 11; J gene: TRBJ2-7
CDR3 protein: ASSLGQGFSYEQY; V gene: TRBV7-2; CDR3 length: 13; J gene: TRBJ2-7
CDR3 protein: ASSRGQSDVEKLF; V gene: TRBV6-5; CDR3 length: 13; J gene: TRBJ1-4
CDR3 protein: AWTVGEKLF; V gene: TRBV30; CDR3 length: 9; J gene: TRBJ1-4
CDR3 protein: SVSQGLETQY; V gene: TRBV29-1; CDR3 length: 10; J gene: TRBJ2-5
CDR3 protein: ASSFPGSYNEQF; V gene: TRBV28; CDR3 length: 12; J gene: TRBJ2-1
CDR3 protein: ASSVAGTGGDGQY; V gene: TRBV9; CDR3 length: 13; J gene: TRBJ2-7
CDR3 protein: ASTTDRGGELF; V gene: TRBV6-1; CDR3 length: 11; J gene: TRBJ2-2
CDR3 protein: ASSFGLRVYEQY; V gene: TRBV5-1; CDR3 length: 12; J gene: NA
CDR3 protein: ASSLGGRDEAF; V gene: TRBV27; CDR3 length: 11; J gene: TRBJ1-1
CDR3 protein: ASSRIDEQF; V gene: TRBV7-9; CDR3 length: 9; J gene: TRBJ2-1
CDR3 protein: ASSTGAGNTEAF; V gene: TRBV5-1; CDR3 length: 12; J gene: TRBJ1-1
CDR3 protein: ASSFETGNGYT; V gene: TRBV5-1; CDR3 length: 11; J gene: TRBJ1-2
CDR3 protein: ASRQTGDTGELF; V gene: TRBV7-9; CDR3 length: 12; J gene: TRBJ2-2
CDR3 protein: ASTRGTGEDNEQF; V gene: TRBV4-2; CDR3 length: 13; J gene: TRBJ2-1
CDR3 protein: ASSRGLAGASSYNEQF; V gene: TRBV4-1; CDR3 length: 16; J gene: TRBJ2-1
CDR3 protein: ASRTGTSGYEQY; V gene: TRBV28; CDR3 length: 12; J gene: TRBJ2-7
CDR3 protein: ASSALGGQNTEAF; V gene: TRBV6-1; CDR3 length: 13; J gene: TRBJ1-1
CDR3 protein: ASSRSGGNQETQY; V gene: TRBV5-1; CDR3 length: 13; J gene: TRBJ2-5
CDR3 protein: ASSKTTQETQY; V gene: TRBV7-7; CDR3 length: 11; J gene: TRBJ2-5